The source of this TCR beta chain is a study of blood T cell repertoires in COVID-19. The wider study: Specimens from acute and convalescent COVID-19 originated in the United States, Italy and Spain.

This clone was counted between two and nine times. The V end lost 5 bases, the J end lost 4 bases, and 17 bases lay between the germline ends. From germline, CDR1 is MNHEY and CDR2 SMNVEV (reference sequence). This CDR3 is built from 15 residues. Original analysis: Researchers report that nucleated cell counts were estimated from reference gene primer amplification. Sequencing was performed with immunoSEQ multiplex PCR; in TCRdb, only in-frame clones are kept and a portion is missing. Clone size and V and J calls were adopted from that table, with D and trimming inferred from the DNA. The data hold about 54,000 clones, with approximately 91% observed a single time.

Sequences were obtained from peripheral blood. The TCR originated in a woman aged 55-69 years with active or convalescent COVID-19. The chain recombines TRBV27 with TRBJ1-1, with D possibly TRBD1 on 6 matching bases. Written as DNA, the CDR3 is TGTGCCAGCAGTGCCTACAGGGATAGGGGCACTGAAGCTTTCTTT. Its translation is CASSAYRDRGTEAFF.